Sequencing of this T cell receptor (beta chain) was carried out in a study of T cells after yellow fever vaccination. Germline CDR1 and CDR2: SQVTM and ANQGSEA. CDR3 length: 12 amino acids. Of note for this clonotype: A single base separates this from a much larger clone, so it may be a read error.

Study-wide results and limits: Day 0 sorted memory subsets lacked detectable levels of almost all vaccine-responding clonotypes. Boosting was followed by the reappearance of most primary-vaccination clones (roughly 95% CD4, 88% CD8). Researchers cautioned that FACS-sorted repertoires could harbor abundant clonotypes contaminating from the bulk population.

By 5'RACE template switching, TCR cDNA was produced, with a universal primer site and UMIs added in the process. MiXCR, applied by TCRdb to the 5' RACE reads, yields one record per CDR3 protein. The table shows 30,000 or so distinct CDR3 sequences, with just under 6.5% occurring only once. The TCR was taken from a man between 25 and 39 years old who received the YFV17D yellow fever vaccine. The material was PBMCs, either bulk or a sorted T-cell subset (CD4+, CD8+, memory, or dextramer-sorted; not recorded which), obtained on the day of the yellow fever booster vaccination. The chain has TRBV29-1 and TRBJ2-5; maybe TRBD1 (6 bases). The CDR3 is CCVEPGEETQYF. DNA for the CDR3: TGCTGCGTTGAACCAGGGGAAGAGACCCAGTACTTC.